The clone carrying this T cell receptor beta chain occurred a few times. Antigen unknown. This specimen comes from a study of Graves' ophthalmopathy and Graves' hyperthyroidism. On the study more broadly: The collection of peripheral blood took place at initial diagnosis, before any treatment.

The sequenced template was RNA, covering the TCR beta CDR3 region. First-round RT-PCR relied on HTBI primers, and a second-round multiplex PCR came next. TCRdb ran MiXCR on the multiplex PCR reads and lists one entry per CDR3 protein. The table shows hundreds of thousands of distinct CDR3 sequences, with 45% occurring only once. Study-level points and caveats: Sensitivity of about 90% and specificity of nearly 82% were achieved when a 13-signature model separated ophthalmopathy from stable hyperthyroidism. Among expanded thyroid clonotypes above 0.001 frequency, most also occurred in blood.

With 5 bases removed from V and 6 bases from J, the gap between germline ends came to 13 bases. The V gene's germline CDR1 is SGHTA and CDR2 FQGTGA. The CDR3 consists of 13 residues. Exclusion applied to patients with other autoimmune diseases, uncontrolled infections, pregnancy or lactation. Sequenced material: peripheral blood. The clonotype originates from an adult man with Graves' ophthalmopathy. The chain couples TRBV7-3 to TRBJ1-2, with D perhaps TRBD1 (5 bases). The CDR3 loop reads CASSPLAGDGYTF. DNA for the CDR3: TGTGCCAGCAGCCCCCTGGCGGGGGATGGCTACACCTTC.